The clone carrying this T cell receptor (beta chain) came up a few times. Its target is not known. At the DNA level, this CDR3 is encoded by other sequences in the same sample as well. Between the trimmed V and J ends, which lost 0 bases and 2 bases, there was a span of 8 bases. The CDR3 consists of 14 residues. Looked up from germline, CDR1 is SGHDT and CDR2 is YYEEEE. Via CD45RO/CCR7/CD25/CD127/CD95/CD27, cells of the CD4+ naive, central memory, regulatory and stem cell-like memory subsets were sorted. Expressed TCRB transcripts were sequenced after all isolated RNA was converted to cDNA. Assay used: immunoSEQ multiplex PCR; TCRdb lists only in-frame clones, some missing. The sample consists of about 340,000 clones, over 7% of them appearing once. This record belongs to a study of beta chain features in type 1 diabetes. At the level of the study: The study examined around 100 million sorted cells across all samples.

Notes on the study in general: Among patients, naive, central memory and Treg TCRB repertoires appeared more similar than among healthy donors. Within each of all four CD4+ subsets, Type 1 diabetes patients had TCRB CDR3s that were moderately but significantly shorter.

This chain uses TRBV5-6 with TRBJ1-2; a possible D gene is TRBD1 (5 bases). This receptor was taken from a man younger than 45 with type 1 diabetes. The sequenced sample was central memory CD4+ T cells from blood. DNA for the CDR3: TGTGCCAGCAGCTTGGTTGGGGCCAACTATGGCTACACCTTC. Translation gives CASSLVGANYGYTF.